The source of this TCR beta chain is a study of cytomegalovirus exposure and HLA in healthy donors. In the study overall: Later, an analysis reported that the 120 or so validation repertoires had used the same platform as the 550 to 750 first-cohort repertoires.

The assay was immunoSEQ multiplex PCR, and TCRdb's table has in-frame clones only and misses some. The table lists 100,000 to 130,000 clones, 70% to 90% of them singletons, with 3% to 3.5% in the top ten. Trimming shortened V by 4 bases and J by 1 base, and 4 bases separated the two germline ends. This CDR3 is 12 amino acids long. Germline V gives CDR1 SNHLY, CDR2 FYNNEI. Findings and limits, study-wide: CMV antigen specificity of a few CMV-associated chains was confirmed in vitro. Among TCR beta chains, those listed as cytomegalovirus-associated numbered about 160. The tendency of first-cohort TCR clusters to co-occur in the 120 or so validation repertoires was the finding of a later analysis.

Of note for this clone: Antigen specificity is unknown.

The clonotype originates from a woman aged 18-35 years in good health and CMV-seronegative. The sequencing input was PBMCs. The gene calls are TRBV2 and TRBJ1-1; D gene uncertain. The CDR3: CASSGQNTEAFF. The CDR3 DNA is TGTGCCAGCAGTGGACAGAACACTGAAGCTTTCTTT.